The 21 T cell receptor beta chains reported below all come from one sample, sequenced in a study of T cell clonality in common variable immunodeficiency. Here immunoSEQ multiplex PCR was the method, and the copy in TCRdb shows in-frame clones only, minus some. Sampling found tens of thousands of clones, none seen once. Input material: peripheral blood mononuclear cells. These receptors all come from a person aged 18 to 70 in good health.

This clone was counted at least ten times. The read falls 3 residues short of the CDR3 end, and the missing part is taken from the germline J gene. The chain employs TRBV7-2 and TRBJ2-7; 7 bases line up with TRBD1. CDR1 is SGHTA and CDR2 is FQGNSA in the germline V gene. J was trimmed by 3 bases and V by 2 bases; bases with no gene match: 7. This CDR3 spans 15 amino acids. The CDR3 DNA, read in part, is TGTGCCAGCAGCTTAAAGGGCGCAGGGGGCTACGAG. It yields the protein CASSLKGAGGYE. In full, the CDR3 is CASSLKGAGGYEQYF.

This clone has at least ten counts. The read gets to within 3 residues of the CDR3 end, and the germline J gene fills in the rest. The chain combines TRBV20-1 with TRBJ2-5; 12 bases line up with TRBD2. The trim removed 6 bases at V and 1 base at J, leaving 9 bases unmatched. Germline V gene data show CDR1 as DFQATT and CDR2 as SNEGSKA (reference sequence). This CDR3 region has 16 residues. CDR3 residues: CSANSPSGRAQETQYF. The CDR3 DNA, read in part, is TGCAGTGCGAACAGCCCTAGCGGGAGGGCCCAAGAGACC.

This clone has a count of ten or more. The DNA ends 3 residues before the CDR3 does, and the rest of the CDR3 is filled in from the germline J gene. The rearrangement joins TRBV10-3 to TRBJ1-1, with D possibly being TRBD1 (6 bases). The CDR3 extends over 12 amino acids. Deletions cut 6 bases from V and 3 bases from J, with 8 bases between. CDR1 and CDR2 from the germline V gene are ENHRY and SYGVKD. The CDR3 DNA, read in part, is TGTGCCATCAGAGGGGGGGACACTGAA. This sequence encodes CAIRGGDTE. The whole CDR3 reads CAIRGGDTEAFF.

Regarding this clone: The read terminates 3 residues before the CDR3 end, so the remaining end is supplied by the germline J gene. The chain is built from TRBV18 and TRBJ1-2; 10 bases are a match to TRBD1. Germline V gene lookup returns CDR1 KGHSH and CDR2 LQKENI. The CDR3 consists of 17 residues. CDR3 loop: CASSPPNLRDRGTDYTF. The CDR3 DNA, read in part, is TGTGCCAGCTCACCACCGAACCTGCGGGACAGGGGTACCGAC.

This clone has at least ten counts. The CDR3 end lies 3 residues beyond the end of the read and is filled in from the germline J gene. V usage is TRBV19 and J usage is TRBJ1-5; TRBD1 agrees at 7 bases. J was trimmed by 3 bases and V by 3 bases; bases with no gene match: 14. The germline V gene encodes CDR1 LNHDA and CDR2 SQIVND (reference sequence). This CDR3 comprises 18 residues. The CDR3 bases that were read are TGTGCCAGTAGTATCAGGTCTCTTAGACAGGGAGACAATCAGCCC. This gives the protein CASSIRSLRQGDNQP. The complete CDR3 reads CASSIRSLRQGDNQPQHF.

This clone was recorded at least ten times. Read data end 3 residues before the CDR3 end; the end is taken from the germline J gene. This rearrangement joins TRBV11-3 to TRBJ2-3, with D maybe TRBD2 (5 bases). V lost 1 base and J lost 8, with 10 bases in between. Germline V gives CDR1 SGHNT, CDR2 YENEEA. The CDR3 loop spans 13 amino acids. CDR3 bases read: TGTGCCAGCAGCTTAGGTACGGCGGGTACG. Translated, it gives CASSLGTAGT. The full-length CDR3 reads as CASSLGTAGTQYF. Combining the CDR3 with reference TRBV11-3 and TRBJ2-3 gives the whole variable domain EAGVVQSPRYKIIEKKQPVAFWCNPISGHNTLYWYLQNLGQGPELLIRYENEEAVDDSQLPKDRFSAERLKGVDSTLKIQPAELGDSAVYLCASSLGTAGTQYFGPGTRLTVL.

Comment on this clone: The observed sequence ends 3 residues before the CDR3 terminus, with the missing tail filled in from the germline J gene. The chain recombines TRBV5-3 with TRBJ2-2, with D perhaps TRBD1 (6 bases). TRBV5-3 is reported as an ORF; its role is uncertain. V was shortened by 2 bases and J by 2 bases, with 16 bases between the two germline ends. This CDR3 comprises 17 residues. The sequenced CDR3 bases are TGTGCCAGAAGCTTAAACGACAGGAGTACAAACACCGGGGAG. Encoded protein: CARSLNDRSTNTGE. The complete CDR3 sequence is CARSLNDRSTNTGELFF.

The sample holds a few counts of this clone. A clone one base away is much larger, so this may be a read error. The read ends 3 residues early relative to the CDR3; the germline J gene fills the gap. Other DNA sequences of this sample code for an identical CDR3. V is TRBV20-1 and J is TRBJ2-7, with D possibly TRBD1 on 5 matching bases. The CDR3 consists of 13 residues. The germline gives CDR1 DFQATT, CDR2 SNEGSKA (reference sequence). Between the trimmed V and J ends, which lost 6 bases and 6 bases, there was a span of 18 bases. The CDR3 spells CSAGRPSPFEQYF. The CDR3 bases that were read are TGCAGTGCGGGGCGCCCGTCGCCTTTCGAG.

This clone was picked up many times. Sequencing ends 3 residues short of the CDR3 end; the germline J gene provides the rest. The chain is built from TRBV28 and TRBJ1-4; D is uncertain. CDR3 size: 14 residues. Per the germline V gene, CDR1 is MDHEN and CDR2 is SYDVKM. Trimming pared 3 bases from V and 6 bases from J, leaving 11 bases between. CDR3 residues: CASSLGRVDEKLFF. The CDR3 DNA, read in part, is TGTGCCAGCAGTTTGGGTAGGGTCGATGAAAAA.

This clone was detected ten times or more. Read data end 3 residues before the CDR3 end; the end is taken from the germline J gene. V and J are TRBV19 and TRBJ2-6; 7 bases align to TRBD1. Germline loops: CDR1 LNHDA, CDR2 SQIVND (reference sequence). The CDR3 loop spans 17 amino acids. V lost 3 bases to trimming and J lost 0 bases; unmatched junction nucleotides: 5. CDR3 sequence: CASSIGQVYSGANVLTF. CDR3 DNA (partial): TGTGCCAGTAGTATTGGACAGGTTTACTCTGGGGCCAACGTC.

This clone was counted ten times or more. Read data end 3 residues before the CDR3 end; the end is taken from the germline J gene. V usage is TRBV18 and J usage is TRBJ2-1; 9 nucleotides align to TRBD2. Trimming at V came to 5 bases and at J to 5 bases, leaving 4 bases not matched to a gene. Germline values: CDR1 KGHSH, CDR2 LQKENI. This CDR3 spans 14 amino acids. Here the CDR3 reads CASSGLAKNNEQFF. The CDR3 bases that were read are TGTGCCAGCTCAGGACTAGCGAAGAACAATGAG.

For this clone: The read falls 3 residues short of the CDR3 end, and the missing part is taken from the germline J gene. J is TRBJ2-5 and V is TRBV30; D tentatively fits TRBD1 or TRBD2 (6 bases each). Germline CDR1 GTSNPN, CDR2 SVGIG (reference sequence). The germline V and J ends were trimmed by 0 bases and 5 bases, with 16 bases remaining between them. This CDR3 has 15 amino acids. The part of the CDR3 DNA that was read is TGTGCCTGGAGTGTACAGGGTGGGAGGTGGGAGACC. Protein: CAWSVQGGRWET. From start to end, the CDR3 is CAWSVQGGRWETQYF. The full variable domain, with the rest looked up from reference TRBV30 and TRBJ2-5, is SQTIHQWPATLVQPVGSPLSLECTVEGTSNPNLYWYRQAAGRGLQLLFYSVGIGQISSEVPQNLSASRPQDRQFILSSKKLLLSDSGFYLCAWSVQGGRWETQYFGPGTRLLVL.

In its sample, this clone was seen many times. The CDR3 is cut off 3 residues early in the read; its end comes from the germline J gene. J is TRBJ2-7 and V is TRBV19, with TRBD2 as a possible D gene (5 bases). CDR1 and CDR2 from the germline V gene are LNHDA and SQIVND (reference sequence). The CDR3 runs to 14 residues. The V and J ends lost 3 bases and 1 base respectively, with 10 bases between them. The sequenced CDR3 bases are TGTGCCAGTAGTATGAGGGCCGAGTCCTACGAG. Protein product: CASSMRAESYE. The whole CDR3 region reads CASSMRAESYEQYF.

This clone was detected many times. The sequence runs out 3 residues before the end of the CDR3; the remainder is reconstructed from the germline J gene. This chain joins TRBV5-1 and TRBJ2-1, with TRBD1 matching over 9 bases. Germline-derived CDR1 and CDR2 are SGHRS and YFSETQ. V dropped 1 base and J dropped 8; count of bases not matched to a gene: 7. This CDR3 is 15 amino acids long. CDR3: CASSLPGQGYDEQFF. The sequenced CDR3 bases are TGCGCCAGCAGCTTGCCGGGACAGGGTTACGATGAG.

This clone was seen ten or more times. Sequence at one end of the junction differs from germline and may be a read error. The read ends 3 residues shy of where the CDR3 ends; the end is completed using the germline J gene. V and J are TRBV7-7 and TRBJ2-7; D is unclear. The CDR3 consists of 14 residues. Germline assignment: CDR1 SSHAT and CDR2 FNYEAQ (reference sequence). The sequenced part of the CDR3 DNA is TGTGCTAGCAGCTTAGGTGCGTCCGGCTACGAG. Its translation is CASSLGASGYE. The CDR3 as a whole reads CASSLGASGYEQYF.

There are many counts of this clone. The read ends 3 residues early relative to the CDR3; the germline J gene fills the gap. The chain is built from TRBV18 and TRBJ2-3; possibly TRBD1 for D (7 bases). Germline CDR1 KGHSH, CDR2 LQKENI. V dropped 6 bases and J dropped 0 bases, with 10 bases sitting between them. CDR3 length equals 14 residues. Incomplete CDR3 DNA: TGTGCCAGCTCCCCAGGGGGGAGCACAGATACG. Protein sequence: CASSPGGSTDT. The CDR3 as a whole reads CASSPGGSTDTQYF.

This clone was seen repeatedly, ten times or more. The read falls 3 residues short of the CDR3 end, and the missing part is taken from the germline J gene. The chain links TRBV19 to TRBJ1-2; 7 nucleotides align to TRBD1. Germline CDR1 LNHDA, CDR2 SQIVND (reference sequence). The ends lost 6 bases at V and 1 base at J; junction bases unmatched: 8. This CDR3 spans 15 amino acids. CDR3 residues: CASRLTGEFNYGYTF. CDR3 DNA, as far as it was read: TGTGCCAGTAGGCTAACAGGGGAATTTAACTATGGC.

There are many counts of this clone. The covered CDR3 bases are TGTGCCAGCAGAACAAGCGGGAGCTCCTACGAG. Translating it yields CASRTSGSSYE. The whole CDR3 reads CASRTSGSSYEQYF. V usage is TRBV7-9 and J usage is TRBJ2-7; TRBD2 agrees at 8 bases. The read finishes 3 residues shy of the CDR3 end, and the germline J gene is used to complete it. This CDR3 comprises 14 residues. Trimming took 6 bases from V and 0 from J; bases not matched to a gene: 4. Germline CDR1 SEHNR, CDR2 FQNEAQ (reference sequence).

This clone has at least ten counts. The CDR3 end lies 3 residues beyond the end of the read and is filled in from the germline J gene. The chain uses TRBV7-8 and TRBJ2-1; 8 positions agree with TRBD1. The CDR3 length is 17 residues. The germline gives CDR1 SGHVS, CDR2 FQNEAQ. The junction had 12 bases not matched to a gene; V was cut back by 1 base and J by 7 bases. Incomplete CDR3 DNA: TGTGCCAGCAGCTTAGGGCAGGGGGCTTTTAAGAGGAATGAG. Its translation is CASSLGQGAFKRNE. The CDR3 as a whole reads CASSLGQGAFKRNEQFF.

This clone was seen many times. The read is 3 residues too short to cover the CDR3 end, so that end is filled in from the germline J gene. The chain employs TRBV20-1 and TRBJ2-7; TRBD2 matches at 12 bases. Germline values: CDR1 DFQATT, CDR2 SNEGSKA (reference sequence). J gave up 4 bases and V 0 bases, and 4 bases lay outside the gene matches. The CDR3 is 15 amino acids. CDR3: CSARDSSGRGYEQYF. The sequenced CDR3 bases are TGCAGTGCTAGAGACTCTAGCGGGAGGGGGTACGAG.

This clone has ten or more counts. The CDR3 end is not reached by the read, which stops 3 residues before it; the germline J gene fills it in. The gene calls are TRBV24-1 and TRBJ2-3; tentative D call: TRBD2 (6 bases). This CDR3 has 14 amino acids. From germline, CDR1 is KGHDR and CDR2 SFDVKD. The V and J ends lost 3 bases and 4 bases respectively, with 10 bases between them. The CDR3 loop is CATSDPGRSDTQYF. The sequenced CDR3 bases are TGTGCCACCAGTGATCCAGGGAGGTCAGATACG.